This TCR beta chain is drawn from a study of PD-1 blockade in classical Hodgkin lymphoma. As concerns this clone: Its antigen is currently unknown.

Libraries were prepared by immunoSEQ multiplex PCR; TCRdb keeps only in-frame clonotypes and omits some of them. The table lists around 13,000 clones, about four fifths of them singletons, with about 25% in the top ten. No patient escaped relapse after autologous stem cell transplantation, and brentuximab vedotin exposure varied. Overall study findings and caveats: Those starting nivolumab under 1 year post-ASCT were excluded.

CDR3 length: 13 residues. The V end lost 2 bases, the J end lost 4 bases, and 7 bases lay between the germline ends. Germline CDR1 reads MNHNY; CDR2 reads SVGAGI (reference sequence). This sequence was found in a human donor with classical Hodgkin lymphoma. The chain carries TRBV6-6 and TRBJ2-3; D gene ambiguous. This specimen consisted of peripheral blood mononuclear cells (PBMCs), obtained at baseline. CDR3: CASSYPVSDTQYF. Written as DNA, the CDR3 is TGTGCCAGCAGTTACCCGGTGTCAGATACGCAGTATTTT.